Listed below are T cell receptor beta chains from one sample, sequenced in a study of shared clonotypes between healthy human individuals. The repertoire was sequenced with immunoSEQ multiplex PCR; TCRdb's copy has only in-frame clones and lacks some. The table lists some 1.5 million clones, approximately 98% of them singletons. The sequenced material came from naive CD4+ T cells sorted from blood. The receptors originated from a man aged 25 to 45 in good health. CDR3s include the opening cysteine and the closing phenylalanine or tryptophan. The D gene is left open where the match is weak. A clone size is listed for some rows: how often the clone was seen (once, few, many), or a class if it is expanded.

CDR3aa: CASSWTGSTDTQYF; CDR3nt: TGTGCCAGCAGTTGGACAGGGTCAACAGATACGCAGTATTTT; abundance: once; v_gene: TRBV7-9; d_gene: TRBD1; j_gene: TRBJ2-3
CDR3aa: CASSASLLTSGSYNEQFF; CDR3nt: TGTGCCAGCAGTGCGTCGCTCTTGACTAGCGGGAGTTACAATGAGCAGTTCTTC; abundance: .; v_gene: TRBV6-1; d_gene: TRBD2; j_gene: TRBJ2-1
CDR3aa: CASSYAGTEAFF; CDR3nt: TGTGCCAGCAGTTACGCCGGGACTGAAGCTTTCTTT; abundance: few; v_gene: TRBV6-6; d_gene: .; j_gene: TRBJ1-1
CDR3aa: CASSLRANNQPQHF; CDR3nt: TGCGCCAGCAGCTTGAGGGCCAACAATCAGCCCCAGCATTTT; abundance: .; v_gene: TRBV5-1; d_gene: .; j_gene: TRBJ1-5
CDR3aa: CASSDLAQATGELFF; CDR3nt: TGTGCCAGCAGTGATCTTGCCCAGGCAACCGGGGAGCTGTTTTTT; abundance: .; v_gene: TRBV2; d_gene: .; j_gene: TRBJ2-2
CDR3aa: CASSLVNLRGVDTEAFF; CDR3nt: TGTGCCAGCAGTTTGGTGAACTTGAGGGGAGTTGACACTGAAGCTTTCTTT; abundance: .; v_gene: TRBV28; d_gene: .; j_gene: TRBJ1-1
CDR3aa: CASSVGFGKTSYEQYF; CDR3nt: TGTGCCAGCAGCGTTGGTTTTGGAAAAACTTCCTACGAGCAGTACTTC; abundance: .; v_gene: TRBV9; d_gene: .; j_gene: TRBJ2-7
CDR3aa: CAISESTRTGANTGELFF; CDR3nt: TGTGCCATCAGTGAGTCGACTAGGACAGGGGCGAACACCGGGGAGCTGTTTTTT; abundance: .; v_gene: TRBV10-3; d_gene: TRBD1; j_gene: TRBJ2-2
CDR3aa: CASTVTRTFYEQYF; CDR3nt: TGTGCCAGCACAGTCACCCGTACTTTTTACGAGCAGTACTTC; abundance: once; v_gene: TRBV6-1; d_gene: .; j_gene: TRBJ2-7
CDR3aa: CASRPGTNYGYTF; CDR3nt: TGTGCCAGCAGACCTGGTACTAACTATGGCTACACCTTC; abundance: .; v_gene: TRBV2; d_gene: .; j_gene: TRBJ1-2
CDR3aa: CASSLLVFDYGYTF; CDR3nt: TGTGCCAGCAGTTTGTTAGTGTTTGACTATGGCTACACCTTC; abundance: .; v_gene: TRBV28; d_gene: .; j_gene: TRBJ1-2
CDR3aa: CASSPEIGQISTDTQYF; CDR3nt: TGTGCCAGCTCACCAGAGATTGGGCAGATAAGCACAGATACGCAGTATTTT; abundance: .; v_gene: TRBV18; d_gene: .; j_gene: TRBJ2-3
CDR3aa: CSVVYAEAFF; CDR3nt: TGCAGCGTTGTCTACGCAGAAGCTTTCTTT; abundance: .; v_gene: TRBV29-1; d_gene: .; j_gene: TRBJ1-1
CDR3aa: CASSRRRGLDEKLFF; CDR3nt: TGTGCCAGCAGTCGTCGCAGGGGGCTGGATGAAAAACTGTTTTTT; abundance: .; v_gene: TRBV7-9; d_gene: TRBD1; j_gene: TRBJ1-4
CDR3aa: CASSSSHSYQETQYF; CDR3nt: TGTGCCAGCAGTTCTTCTCACTCGTACCAAGAGACCCAGTACTTC; abundance: .; v_gene: TRBV27; d_gene: .; j_gene: TRBJ2-5
CDR3aa: CAIIPRPSGRCDTQYF; CDR3nt: TGTGCCATCATACCTCGACCTAGCGGGAGATGCGATACGCAGTATTTT; abundance: .; v_gene: TRBV10-3; d_gene: TRBD2; j_gene: TRBJ2-3
CDR3aa: CAWSISSAYNEQFF; CDR3nt: TGTGCCTGGAGCATCTCTAGCGCCTACAATGAGCAGTTCTTC; abundance: .; v_gene: TRBV30; d_gene: .; j_gene: TRBJ2-1
CDR3aa: CASSSGLAGGNIQYF; CDR3nt: TGTGCCAGCAGCTCCGGACTAGCGGGGGGGAACATTCAGTACTTC; abundance: .; v_gene: TRBV5-8; d_gene: TRBD2; j_gene: TRBJ2-4
CDR3aa: CASSNVQLAGSYEQYF; CDR3nt: TGTGCCAGCAGTAACGTCCAACTAGCGGGATCCTACGAGCAGTACTTC; abundance: .; v_gene: TRBV5-4; d_gene: TRBD2; j_gene: TRBJ2-7
CDR3aa: CASSPRGNYEQYF; CDR3nt: TGTGCCAGCAGCCCGCGGGGAAACTACGAGCAGTACTTC; abundance: .; v_gene: TRBV7-2; d_gene: .; j_gene: TRBJ2-7
CDR3aa: CAWSGLAGFTGELFF; CDR3nt: TGTGCCTGGAGTGGGCTAGCGGGATTTACCGGGGAGCTGTTTTTT; abundance: .; v_gene: TRBV30; d_gene: TRBD2; j_gene: TRBJ2-2
CDR3aa: CAWREAGATDTQYF; CDR3nt: TGTGCCTGGAGAGAAGCGGGGGCCACAGATACGCAGTATTTT; abundance: once; v_gene: TRBV30; d_gene: TRBD2; j_gene: TRBJ2-3
CDR3aa: CAIENDSSEQYF; CDR3nt: TGTGCCATCGAAAATGACAGTTCCGAGCAGTACTTC; abundance: .; v_gene: TRBV28; d_gene: .; j_gene: TRBJ2-7
CDR3aa: CASTLTRGQPQHF; CDR3nt: TGTGCCAGCACCCTTACGAGAGGTCAGCCCCAGCATTTT; abundance: .; v_gene: TRBV6-6; d_gene: .; j_gene: TRBJ1-5
CDR3aa: CASCDRGHWYF; CDR3nt: TGTGCCAGCTGCGACAGGGGGCATTGGTACTTC; abundance: .; v_gene: TRBV2; d_gene: TRBD1; j_gene: TRBJ2-4
CDR3aa: CASRLSQNNYGYTF; CDR3nt: TGTGCCAGCAGGCTTAGTCAGAATAACTATGGCTACACCTTC; abundance: .; v_gene: TRBV2; d_gene: .; j_gene: TRBJ1-2
CDR3aa: CASSRGGGPYEQYF; CDR3nt: TGTGCCAGCAGCCGAGGAGGGGGTCCATACGAGCAGTACTTC; abundance: .; v_gene: TRBV13; d_gene: .; j_gene: TRBJ2-7
CDR3aa: CASSHAASGSYGYTF; CDR3nt: TGCGCCAGCAGCCACGCAGCGTCCGGGTCCTATGGCTACACCTTC; abundance: once; v_gene: TRBV4-3; d_gene: .; j_gene: TRBJ1-2
CDR3aa: CASSEEGDQPQHF; CDR3nt: TGTGCCAGCAGTGAAGAGGGGGATCAGCCCCAGCATTTT; abundance: .; v_gene: TRBV6-1; d_gene: .; j_gene: TRBJ1-5
CDR3aa: CASSLGRDANTGELFF; CDR3nt: TGTGCCAGCAGCTTGGGTAGGGATGCGAACACCGGGGAGCTGTTTTTT; abundance: .; v_gene: TRBV5-5; d_gene: .; j_gene: TRBJ2-2
CDR3aa: CASSQTGYGYTF; CDR3nt: TGTGCCAGCAGCCAGACCGGGTATGGCTACACCTTC; abundance: .; v_gene: TRBV16; d_gene: .; j_gene: TRBJ1-2